Each of the 15 T cell receptor beta chains below was sequenced from the same sample in a study of blood T cell repertoires in COVID-19. The protocol was immunoSEQ multiplex PCR, while the TCRdb copy is restricted to in-frame clones and leaves out a portion. This table holds under 500,000 clones, 80% to 90% found once. The material sequenced was PBMCs or T cells enriched from blood (not recorded which). Source of these receptors: a man aged 25-45 years who had recovered from COVID-19.

The chain recombines TRBV28 with TRBJ1-1; D is ambiguous. The V end was cut by 6 bases, the J end by 2 bases, with 10 bases between. Germline CDR1 is MDHEN and CDR2 is SYDVKM. The CDR3 contains 13 residues. The CDR3 region is CASSRNFNTEAFF. In nucleotides, the CDR3 is TGTGCCAGCAGCAGGAATTTTAACACTGAAGCTTTCTTT.

This clone was recorded only once. V usage is TRBV21-1 and J usage is TRBJ2-1; the table's D call of TRBD1 was not tested on the DNA. TRBV21-1 represents a pseudogene. CDR3 length equals 16 residues. The CDR3, as DNA: TGTGCCACTAAAGGGGGACCTGTTGGTGGTTACAATGAGCAGTTCTTC. Its protein is CATKGGPVGGYNEQFF.

About this clone itself: One end of the junction does not line up with germline, which may come from a read error. The CDR3 loop reads CASSSTGLGPETQYF. DNA of the CDR3: TGTGCTAGCAGCTCGACAGGGCTGGGACCAGAGACCCAGTACTTC. The chain couples TRBV7-7 to TRBJ2-5, with 7 bases identical to TRBD1. Per germline, CDR1 SSHAT and CDR2 FNYEAQ (reference sequence). This CDR3 comprises 15 residues.

V usage is TRBV11-2 and J usage is TRBJ1-5; D gene ambiguous. The germline CDR1 and CDR2 sequences are SGHAT and FQNNGV. CDR3 length: 13 residues. Trimming took 0 bases from V and 9 from J, leaving 9 bases between them. The CDR3: CASSLEQHGPQHF. Here the CDR3 DNA reads TGTGCCAGCAGCTTAGAACAGCACGGGCCCCAGCATTTT.

This chain uses TRBV12-5 with TRBJ1-1, with a tentative D call TRBD1 (5 bases). V dropped 0 bases and J dropped 10 bases, with 9 bases sitting between them. Germline CDR1 reads LGHNT; CDR2 reads FRNRAP. The CDR3 is 12 residues long. In DNA, the CDR3 is TGTGCTAGTGGTTTGGTACAAAGGGGAGCTTTCTTT. Translating it yields CASGLVQRGAFF.

The rearrangement uses TRBV9 and TRBJ1-2, with TRBD1 as a possible D gene (5 bases). Trimming took off 0 bases at V and 8 bases at J, with 11 bases between the two ends. The CDR3 loop spans 13 amino acids. Germline V CDR1 and CDR2: SGDLS, YYNGEE. The CDR3 DNA is TGTGCCAGCAGCGTAGTGTCAGGGCGAGGCTACACCTTC. Its protein product is CASSVVSGRGYTF.

This clone has more than one count but fewer than ten. CDR3 in amino acids: CASSQDRVPGELFF. DNA of the CDR3: TGCGCCAGCAGCCAAGATCGGGTCCCCGGGGAGCTGTTTTTT. The gene calls are TRBV4-1 and TRBJ2-2; D ambiguous. The germline V gene encodes CDR1 MGHRA and CDR2 YSYEKL. There are 14 residues in the CDR3. V dropped 0 bases and J dropped 6 bases, with 8 bases sitting between them.

The chain couples TRBV4-1 to TRBJ1-4, with D possibly TRBD1 on 6 matching bases. This CDR3 comprises 15 residues. Germline V CDR1 and CDR2: MGHRA, YSYEKL. The V end was cut by 4 bases, the J end by 7 bases, with 16 bases between. The CDR3 here is CASSRTQGGSEKLFF. CDR3 coding DNA: TGCGCCAGCAGCCGAACACAGGGAGGGAGTGAAAAACTGTTTTTT.

This chain joins TRBV19 and TRBJ1-5; D is unresolved. This CDR3 has 15 amino acids. Germline V CDR1 and CDR2: LNHDA, SQIVND (reference sequence). Trimming removed 3 bases at V and 3 bases at J, with 12 bases between. In nucleotides, the CDR3 is TGTGCCAGTAGTATTGTGGGAGGACCCAATCAGCCCCAGCATTTT. Its protein is CASSIVGGPNQPQHF.

The CDR3 loop is CASSQGGITGELFF. The CDR3 nucleotides read TGTGCCAGCAGCCAAGGAGGGATTACCGGGGAGCTGTTTTTT. The V call is TRBV3-1 (or the pseudogene TRBV3-2), the J call TRBJ2-2; D is perhaps TRBD2 (5 bases). Germline CDR1 and CDR2: LGHDT and YNNKEL (reference sequence). CDR3 size: 14 residues. Trimming took off 1 base at V and 5 bases at J, with 8 bases between the two ends.

The V gene is TRBV9, the J gene TRBJ2-7; the D gene is possibly TRBD2 (6 bases). The CDR3 length is 15 residues. The germline V gene encodes CDR1 SGDLS and CDR2 YYNGEE. V shed 2 bases and J shed 5 bases, with 17 bases lying between them. CDR3 bases: TGTGCCAGCAGCGTCGAACGGGGGAGTCCGCACGAGCAGTACTTC. Its protein is CASSVERGSPHEQYF.

The chain combines TRBV6-5 with TRBJ1-1; D gene ambiguous. The length of the CDR3 is 15 residues. The V end lost 7 bases, the J end lost 3 bases, and 18 bases lay between the germline ends. Looked up from germline, CDR1 is MNHEY and CDR2 is SVGAGI. CDR3 region: CASMGGFSADTEAFF. The DNA for the CDR3 is TGTGCCAGCATGGGAGGGTTTTCCGCGGACACTGAAGCTTTCTTT.

The chain links TRBV11-2 to TRBJ2-3; maybe TRBD1 (6 bases). Trimming left V 7 bases short and J 6 bases short, with 20 bases between. This CDR3 spans 15 amino acids. Germline CDR1 reads SGHAT; CDR2 reads FQNNGV. The CDR3 DNA is TGTGCCAGCAACCAGAGGGGGACCAGAGGGGATACGCAGTATTTT. Its protein is CASNQRGTRGDTQYF. Complete variable domain (other parts from reference TRBV11-2 and TRBJ2-3): EAGVAQSPRYKIIEKRQSVAFWCNPISGHATLYWYQQILGQGPKLLIQFQNNGVVDDSQLPKDRFSAERLKGVDSTLKIQPAKLEDSAVYLCASNQRGTRGDTQYFGPGTRLTVL.

The chain employs TRBV6-5 and TRBJ1-2; D gene uncertain. Germline assignment: CDR1 MNHEY and CDR2 SVGAGI. The CDR3 is 14 amino acids. V dropped 1 base and J dropped 3 bases, with 9 bases sitting between them. CDR3 protein: CASSYFEGDYGYTF. The DNA for the CDR3 is TGTGCCAGCAGTTACTTCGAGGGTGACTATGGCTACACCTTC.

This chain connects TRBV5-1 to TRBJ1-3; tentative D call: TRBD1 (6 bases). With 4 bases removed from V and 4 bases from J, the gap between germline ends came to 12 bases. This CDR3 contains 14 residues. Germline loops: CDR1 SGHRS, CDR2 YFSETQ. For the CDR3, the DNA is TGCGCCAGCAGCCTTGCAGGGGACGGAAACACCATATATTTT. It translates to CASSLAGDGNTIYF.